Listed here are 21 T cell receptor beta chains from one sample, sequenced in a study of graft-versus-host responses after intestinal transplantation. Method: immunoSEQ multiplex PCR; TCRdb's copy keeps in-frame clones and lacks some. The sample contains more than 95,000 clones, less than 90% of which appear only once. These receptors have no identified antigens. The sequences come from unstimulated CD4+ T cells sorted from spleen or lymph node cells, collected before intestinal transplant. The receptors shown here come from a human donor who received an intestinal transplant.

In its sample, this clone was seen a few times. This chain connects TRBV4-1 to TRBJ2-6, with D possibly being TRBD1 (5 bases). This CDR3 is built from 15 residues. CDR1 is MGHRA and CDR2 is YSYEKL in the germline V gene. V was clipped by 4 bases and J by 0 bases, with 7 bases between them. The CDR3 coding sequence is TGCGCCAGCAGCCGGACACTCTCTGGGGCCAACGTCCTGACTTTC. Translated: CASSRTLSGANVLTF.

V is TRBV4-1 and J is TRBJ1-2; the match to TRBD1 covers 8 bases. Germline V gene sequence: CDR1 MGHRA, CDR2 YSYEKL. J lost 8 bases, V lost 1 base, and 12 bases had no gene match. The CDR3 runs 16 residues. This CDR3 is CASSQVGRRQGYGYTF. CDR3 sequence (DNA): TGCGCCAGCAGCCAAGTAGGGAGACGACAGGGGTACGGCTACACCTTC.

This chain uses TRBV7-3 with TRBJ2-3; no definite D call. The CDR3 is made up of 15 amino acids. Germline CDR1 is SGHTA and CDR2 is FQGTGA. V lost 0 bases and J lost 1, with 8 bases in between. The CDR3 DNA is TGTGCCAGCAGCTTAACGGTCAGACGCACAGATACGCAGTATTTT. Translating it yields CASSLTVRRTDTQYF. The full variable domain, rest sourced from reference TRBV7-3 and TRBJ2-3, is GAGVSQTPSNKVTEKGKYVELRCDPISGHTALYWYRQSLGQGPEFLIYFQGTGAADDSGLPNDRFFAVRPEGSVSTLKIQRTERGDSAVYLCASSLTVRRTDTQYFGPGTRLTVL.

CDR3 loop: CASKGLVALNNEQFF. CDR3 DNA sequence: TGTGCCAGCAAAGGGTTGGTAGCGTTAAACAATGAGCAGTTCTTC. This sequence joins TRBV2 and TRBJ2-1, with TRBD2 as a possible D gene (5 bases). The CDR3 runs to 15 residues. V was clipped by 7 bases and J by 5 bases, with 18 bases between them. Germline V gene sequence: CDR1 SNHLY, CDR2 FYNNEI.

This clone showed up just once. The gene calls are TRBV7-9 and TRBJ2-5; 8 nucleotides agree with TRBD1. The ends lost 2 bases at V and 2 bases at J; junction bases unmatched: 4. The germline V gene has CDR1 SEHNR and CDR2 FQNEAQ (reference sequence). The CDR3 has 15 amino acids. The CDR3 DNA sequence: TGTGCCAGCAGCTTATTGGGACAGGATCAAGAGACCCAGTACTTC. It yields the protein CASSLLGQDQETQYF.

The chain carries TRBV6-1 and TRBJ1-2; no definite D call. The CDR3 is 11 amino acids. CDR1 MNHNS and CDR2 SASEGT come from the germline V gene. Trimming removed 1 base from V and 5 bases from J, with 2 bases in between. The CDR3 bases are TGTGCCAGCAGTGAAGTTTATGGCTACACCTTC. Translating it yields CASSEVYGYTF.

For the CDR3, the DNA is TGTGCCAGCGCAAAGGGCGGGACCGAGCAGTACTTC. Its translation: CASAKGGTEQYF. The chain is built from TRBV2 and TRBJ2-7; possibly TRBD2 for D (6 bases). V lost 8 bases, J lost 6 bases, and 14 bases lay in between. The CDR3 has 12 amino acids. Per the germline V gene, CDR1 is SNHLY and CDR2 is FYNNEI.

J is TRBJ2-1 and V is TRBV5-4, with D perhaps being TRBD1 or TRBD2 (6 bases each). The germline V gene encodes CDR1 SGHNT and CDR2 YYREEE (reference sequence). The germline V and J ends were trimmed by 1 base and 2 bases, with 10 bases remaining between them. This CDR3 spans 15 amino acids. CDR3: CASSLRGDPYNEQFF. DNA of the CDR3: TGTGCCAGCAGCTTGAGGGGGGATCCCTACAATGAGCAGTTCTTC.

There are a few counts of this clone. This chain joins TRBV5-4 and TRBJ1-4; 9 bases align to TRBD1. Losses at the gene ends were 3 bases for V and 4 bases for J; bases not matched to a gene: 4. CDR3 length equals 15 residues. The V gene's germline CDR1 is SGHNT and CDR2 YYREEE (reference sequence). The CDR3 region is CASSSGQGDNEKLFF. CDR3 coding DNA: TGTGCCAGCAGCTCGGGACAGGGCGATAATGAAAAACTGTTTTTT.

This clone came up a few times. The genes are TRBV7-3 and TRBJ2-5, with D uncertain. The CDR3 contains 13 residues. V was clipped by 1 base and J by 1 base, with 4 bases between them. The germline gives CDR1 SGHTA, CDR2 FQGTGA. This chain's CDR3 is CASSLNVQETQYF. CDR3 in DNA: TGTGCCAGCAGCTTAAACGTCCAAGAGACCCAGTACTTC. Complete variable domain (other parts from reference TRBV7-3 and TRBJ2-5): GAGVSQTPSNKVTEKGKYVELRCDPISGHTALYWYRQSLGQGPEFLIYFQGTGAADDSGLPNDRFFAVRPEGSVSTLKIQRTERGDSAVYLCASSLNVQETQYFGPGTRLLVL.

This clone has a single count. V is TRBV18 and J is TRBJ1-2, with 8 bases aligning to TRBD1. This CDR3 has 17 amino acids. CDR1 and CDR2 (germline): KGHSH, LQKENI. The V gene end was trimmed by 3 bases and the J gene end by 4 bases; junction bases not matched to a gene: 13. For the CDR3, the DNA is TGTGCCAGCTCACCCGATCAGGGGGCAGTTGGGTTCTATGGCTACACCTTC. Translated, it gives CASSPDQGAVGFYGYTF.

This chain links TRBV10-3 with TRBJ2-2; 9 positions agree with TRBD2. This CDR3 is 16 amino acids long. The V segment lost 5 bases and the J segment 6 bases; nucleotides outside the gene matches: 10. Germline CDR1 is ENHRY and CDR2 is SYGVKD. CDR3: CAISLAGADRSGELFF. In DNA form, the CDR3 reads TGTGCCATCAGTTTAGCGGGAGCGGATCGTTCCGGGGAGCTGTTTTTT.

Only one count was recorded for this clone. The CDR3 spells CTSSQVPGTVDFYEQYF. The CDR3 region has the DNA TGCACCAGCAGCCAAGTTCCCGGGACAGTGGACTTTTACGAGCAGTACTTC. The V gene is TRBV1, the J gene TRBJ2-7; the table gives TRBD1 as D, unverified against the DNA. TRBV1 is a recognized pseudogene. CDR3 length: 17 amino acids.

CDR3 DNA sequence: TGTGCCAGCAGTGGATCTGACAGGTCCCGGGAGACCCAGTACTTC. Translated, it gives CASSGSDRSRETQYF. The V call is TRBV6-1, the J call TRBJ2-5; tentative D call: TRBD1 (6 bases). The V gene's germline CDR1 is MNHNS and CDR2 SASEGT. This CDR3 is 15 amino acids long. With 4 bases removed from V and 5 bases from J, the gap between germline ends came to 17 bases.

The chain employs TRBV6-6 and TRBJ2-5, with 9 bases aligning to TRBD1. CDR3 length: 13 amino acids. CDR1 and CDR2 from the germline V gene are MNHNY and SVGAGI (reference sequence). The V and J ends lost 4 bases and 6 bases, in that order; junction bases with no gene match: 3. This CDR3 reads CASSWTGVKTQYF. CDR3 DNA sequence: TGTGCCAGCAGTTGGACAGGGGTGAAGACCCAGTACTTC.

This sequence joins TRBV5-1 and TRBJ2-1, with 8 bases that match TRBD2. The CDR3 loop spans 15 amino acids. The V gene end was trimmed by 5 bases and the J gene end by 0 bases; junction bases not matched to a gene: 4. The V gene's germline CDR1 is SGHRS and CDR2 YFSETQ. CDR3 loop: CASSFGLASYNEQFF. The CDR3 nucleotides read TGCGCCAGCAGTTTTGGACTAGCCTCCTACAATGAGCAGTTCTTC.

The CDR3 DNA reads as TGCGCCAGCAGCGGATCGGCAGATACGCAGTATTTT. Translating gives CASSGSADTQYF. The rearrangement links TRBV5-1 to TRBJ2-3; D is unresolved. Trimming cost V 4 bases and J 4 bases, with 7 bases left between them. Per the germline V gene, CDR1 is SGHRS and CDR2 is YFSETQ. The length of the CDR3 is 12 residues.

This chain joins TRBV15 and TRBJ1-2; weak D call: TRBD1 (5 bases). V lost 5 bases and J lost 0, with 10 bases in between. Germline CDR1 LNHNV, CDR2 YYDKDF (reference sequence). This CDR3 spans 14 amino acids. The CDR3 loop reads CATSVDTTNYGYTF. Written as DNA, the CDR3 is TGTGCCACCAGCGTGGACACCACTAACTATGGCTACACCTTC.

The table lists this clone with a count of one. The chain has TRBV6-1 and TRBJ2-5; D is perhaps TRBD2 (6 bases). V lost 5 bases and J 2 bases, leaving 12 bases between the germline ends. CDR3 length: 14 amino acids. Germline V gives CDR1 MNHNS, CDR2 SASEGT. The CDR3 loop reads CASSSIAVQETQYF. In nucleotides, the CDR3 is TGTGCCAGCAGTTCCATAGCGGTACAAGAGACCCAGTACTTC.

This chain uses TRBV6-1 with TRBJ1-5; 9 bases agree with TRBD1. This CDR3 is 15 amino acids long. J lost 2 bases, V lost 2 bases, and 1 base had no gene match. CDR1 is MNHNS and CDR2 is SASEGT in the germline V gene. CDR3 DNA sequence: TGTGCCAGCAGTGAATGGGACAGGGGCAATCAGCCCCAGCATTTT. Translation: CASSEWDRGNQPQHF.

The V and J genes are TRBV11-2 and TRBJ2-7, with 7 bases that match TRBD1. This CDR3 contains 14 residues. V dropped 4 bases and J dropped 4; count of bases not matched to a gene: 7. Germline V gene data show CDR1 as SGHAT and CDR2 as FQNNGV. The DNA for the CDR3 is TGTGCCAGCAGCTCACTGACAGGGATTTACGAGCAGTACTTC. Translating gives CASSSLTGIYEQYF.